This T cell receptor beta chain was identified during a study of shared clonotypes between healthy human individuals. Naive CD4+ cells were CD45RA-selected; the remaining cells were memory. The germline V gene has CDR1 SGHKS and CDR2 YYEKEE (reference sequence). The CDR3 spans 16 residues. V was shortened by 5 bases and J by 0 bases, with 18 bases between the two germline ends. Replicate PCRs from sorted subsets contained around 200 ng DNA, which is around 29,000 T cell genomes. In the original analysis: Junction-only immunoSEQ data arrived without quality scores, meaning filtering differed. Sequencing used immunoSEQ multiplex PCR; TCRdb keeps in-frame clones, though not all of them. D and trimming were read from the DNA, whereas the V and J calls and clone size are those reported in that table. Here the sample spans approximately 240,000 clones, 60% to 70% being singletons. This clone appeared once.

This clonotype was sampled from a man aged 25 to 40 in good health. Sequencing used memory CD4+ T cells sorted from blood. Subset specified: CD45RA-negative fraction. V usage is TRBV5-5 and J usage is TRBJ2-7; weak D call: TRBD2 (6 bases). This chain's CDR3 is CASRWGSGPSSYEQYF. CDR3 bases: TGTGCCAGCAGGTGGGGTAGCGGACCTTCCTCCTACGAGCAGTACTTC.